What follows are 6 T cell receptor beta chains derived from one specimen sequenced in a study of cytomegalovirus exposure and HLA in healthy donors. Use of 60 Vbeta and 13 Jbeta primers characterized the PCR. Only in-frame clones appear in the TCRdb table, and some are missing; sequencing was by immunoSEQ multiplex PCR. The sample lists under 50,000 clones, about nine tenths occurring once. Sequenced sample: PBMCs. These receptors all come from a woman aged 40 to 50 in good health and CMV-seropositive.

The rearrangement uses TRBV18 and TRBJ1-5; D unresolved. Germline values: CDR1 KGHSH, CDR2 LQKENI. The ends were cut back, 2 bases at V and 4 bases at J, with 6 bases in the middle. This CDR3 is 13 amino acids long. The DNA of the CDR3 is TGTGCCAGCTCACCAGCGGGGAATCAGCCCCAGCATTTT. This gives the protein CASSPAGNQPQHF.

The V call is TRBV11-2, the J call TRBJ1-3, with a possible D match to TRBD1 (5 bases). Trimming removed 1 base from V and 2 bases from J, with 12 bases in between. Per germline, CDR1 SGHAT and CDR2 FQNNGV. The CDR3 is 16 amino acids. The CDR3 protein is CASSLGTRVAGNTIYF. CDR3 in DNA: TGTGCCAGCAGCTTAGGTACCAGGGTGGCTGGAAACACCATATATTTT.

DNA for the CDR3: TGTGCCAGCAGTGAACGTACAGGGTTTGGTGGCTACACCTTC. Its protein is CASSERTGFGGYTF. The chain recombines TRBV25-1 with TRBJ1-2, with D maybe TRBD1 (6 bases). Germline assignment: CDR1 MGHDK and CDR2 SYGVNS. Trimming took off 2 bases at V and 7 bases at J, with 14 bases between the two ends. This CDR3 is 14 amino acids long.

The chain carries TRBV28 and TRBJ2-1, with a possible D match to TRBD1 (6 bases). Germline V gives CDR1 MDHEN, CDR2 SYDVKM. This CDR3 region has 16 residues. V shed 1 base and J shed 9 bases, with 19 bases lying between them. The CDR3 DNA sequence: TGTGCCAGCAGTTTATCACAGGGTAGCCTTCGGGCTGAGCAGTTCTTC. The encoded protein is CASSLSQGSLRAEQFF.

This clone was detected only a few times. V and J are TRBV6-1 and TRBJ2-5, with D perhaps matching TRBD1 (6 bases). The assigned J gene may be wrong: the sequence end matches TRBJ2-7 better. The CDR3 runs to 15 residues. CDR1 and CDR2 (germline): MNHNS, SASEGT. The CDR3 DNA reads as TGTGCCAGCAGTGAAGGACAGGTGTCCTCCTACGAGCAGTACTTC. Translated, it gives CASSEGQVSSYEQYF.

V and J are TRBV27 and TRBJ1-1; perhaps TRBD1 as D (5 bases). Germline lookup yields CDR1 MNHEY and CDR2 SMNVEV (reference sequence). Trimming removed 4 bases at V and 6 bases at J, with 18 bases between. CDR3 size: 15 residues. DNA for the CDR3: TGTGCCAGCAGTTATATCGGGGGGTGGGGGGCTGAAGCTTTCTTT. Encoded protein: CASSYIGGWGAEAFF.